This is a list of T cell receptor beta chains from one sample in a study of cytomegalovirus exposure and HLA in healthy donors. TCRdb's table, derived via immunoSEQ multiplex PCR, lists solely in-frame clones and lacks some. The table shows 250,000 to 350,000 clones, with around 80% occurring only once. Specimen: PBMCs. The origin of the receptors is a girl aged 2-10 years in good health and CMV-seronegative. CDR3s include the opening cysteine and the closing phenylalanine or tryptophan. The D gene is left open where the match is weak. A clone size is listed for some rows: how often the clone was seen (once, few, many), or a class if it is expanded.

>TRBV7-6|TRBD1|TRBJ2-7|15|-
TGTGCCAGCAGCTCTGGGACAGGGAAACGAGGCGAGCAGTACTTC
CASSSGTGKRGEQYF
>TRBV10-3|-|TRBJ2-1|12|-
TGTGGAACGGTAAGCTCCTACAATGAGCAGTTCTTC
CGTVSSYNEQFF
>TRBV6-5|TRBD2|TRBJ2-3|16|-
TGTGCCAGCAGTTACTCGGCTAGCGGGAGCCCAGATACGCAGTATTTT
CASSYSASGSPDTQYF
>TRBV11-1|TRBD1|TRBJ1-2|13|-
TGTGCCAGCAGCCGACAGGGTTTAGATGGCTACACCTTC
CASSRQGLDGYTF
>TRBV14|-|TRBJ1-1|15|-
TGTGCCAGCAGCCAAGGCTTGGGGAGAAACACTGAAGCTTTCTTT
CASSQGLGRNTEAFF
>TRBV2|-|TRBJ1-6|14|-
TGTGCCAGATCTTCACAGGTCTATAATTCACCCCTCCACTTT
CARSSQVYNSPLHF
>TRBV10-3|TRBD1|TRBJ2-5|15|-
TGTGCCATCAGTGGCCCAGGGGGCGCGGCGGAGACCCAGTACTTC
CAISGPGGAAETQYF
>TRBV28|TRBD2|TRBJ2-7|12|-
TGTGCCAGTAGGACTAGCCTCTACGAGCAGTACTTC
CASRTSLYEQYF
>TRBV28|-|TRBJ2-7|13|-
TGTGCCAGCAGTTTGACAGAAAGCTACGAGCAGTACTTC
CASSLTESYEQYF
>TRBV7-6|TRBD2|TRBJ2-5|15|-
TGTGCCAGCAGCTTAATTGGACTAGCGGTGGAGACCCAGTACTTC
CASSLIGLAVETQYF
>TRBV9|-|TRBJ1-3|15|-
TGTGCCAGCAGCGGAGTCGCACGGTCTGGAAACACCATATATTTT
CASSGVARSGNTIYF
>TRBV2|-|TRBJ2-7|11|-
TGTGCCAGCAGTGTAACATACGAGCAGTACTTC
CASSVTYEQYF
>TRBV6-6|-|TRBJ1-5|15|-
TGTGCCAGCAGGACGACGAGGGATAGCAATCAGCCCCAGCATTTT
CASRTTRDSNQPQHF
>TRBV5-8|TRBD1|TRBJ1-2|13|few
TGTGCCAGCAGCCGGACAGGGCGCTATGGCTACACCTTC
CASSRTGRYGYTF
>TRBV5-1|TRBD2|TRBJ2-7|14|-
TGCGCCAGCAGCTTGAGGTGGGAGGGCCACGAGCAGTACTTC
CASSLRWEGHEQYF
>TRBV6-5|-|TRBJ1-1|15|once
TGTGCCAGCAGTAACCTGGGGGGAGTGGGGACTGAAGCTTTCTTT
CASSNLGGVGTEAFF
>TRBV5-4|-|TRBJ2-2|13|-
TGTGCCAGCAGCCTTCTAGCCTCGGGGGAGCTGTTTTTT
CASSLLASGELFF
>TRBV7-9|-|TRBJ1-1|13|-
TGTGCCAGCAGCAAAAGGCAGGGATCTGAAGCTTTCTTT
CASSKRQGSEAFF
>TRBV4-2|TRBD2|TRBJ2-5|15|-
TGTGCCAGCAGCCACCGAGCGGGAGAGTGGGAGACCCAGTACTTC
CASSHRAGEWETQYF
>TRBV27|TRBD2|TRBJ2-3|16|-
TGTGCCAGCAGTTCTCGCGGGAGTGAGTACACAGATACGCAGTATTTT
CASSSRGSEYTDTQYF
>TRBV28|-|TRBJ2-3|16|once
TGTGCCAGCAGCCCACCGGCGGGCGACTACATTGATACGCAGTATTTT
CASSPPAGDYIDTQYF
>TRBV5-4|-|TRBJ1-5|13|-
TGTGCCAGCAGCTTGAATCACGGTCAGCCCCAGCATTTT
CASSLNHGQPQHF
>TRBV5-1|-|TRBJ1-4|13|once
TGCGCCAGCAGCTTTCAGGGGACGGAAAAACTGTTTTTT
CASSFQGTEKLFF
>TRBV6-6|TRBD1|TRBJ2-1|12|once
TGTGCCAGCAGCCCTACAGGGGGCGAGCAGTTCTTC
CASSPTGGEQFF
>TRBV28|TRBD1|TRBJ1-2|17|-
TGTGCCAGCAGCTCGGACAGGGACGCATGGAGGAGTAGTGGCTACACCTTC
CASSSDRDAWRSSGYTF
>TRBV5-1|-|TRBJ2-5|13|-
TGCGCCAGCAGCTTGATGAGTGAAGAGACCCAGTACTTC
CASSLMSEETQYF
>TRBV6-9|TRBD1|TRBJ1-6|18|-
TGTGCCAGCAGTTATTCCTCCGGTACAGGGGGCGGTAATTCACCCCTCCACTTT
CASSYSSGTGGGNSPLHF